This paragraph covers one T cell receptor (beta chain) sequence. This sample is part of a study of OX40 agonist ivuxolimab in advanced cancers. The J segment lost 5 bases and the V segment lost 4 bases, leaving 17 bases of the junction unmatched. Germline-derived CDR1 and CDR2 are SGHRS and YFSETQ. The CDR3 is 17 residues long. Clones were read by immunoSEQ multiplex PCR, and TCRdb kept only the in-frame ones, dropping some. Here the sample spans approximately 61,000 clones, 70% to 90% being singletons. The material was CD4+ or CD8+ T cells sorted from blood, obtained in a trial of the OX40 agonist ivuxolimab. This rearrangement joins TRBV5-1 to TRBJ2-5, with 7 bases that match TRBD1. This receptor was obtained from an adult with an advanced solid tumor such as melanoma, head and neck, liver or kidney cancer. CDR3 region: CASSNFGTELYPETQYF. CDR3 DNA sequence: TGCGCCAGCAGCAACTTCGGGACAGAGCTCTACCCTGAGACCCAGTACTTC. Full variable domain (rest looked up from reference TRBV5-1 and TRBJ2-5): KAGVTQTPRYLIKTRGQQVTLSCSPISGHRSVSWYQQTPGQGLQFLFEYFSETQRNKGNFPGRFSGRQFSNSRSEMNVSTLELGDSALYLCASSNFGTELYPETQYFGPGTRLLVL.